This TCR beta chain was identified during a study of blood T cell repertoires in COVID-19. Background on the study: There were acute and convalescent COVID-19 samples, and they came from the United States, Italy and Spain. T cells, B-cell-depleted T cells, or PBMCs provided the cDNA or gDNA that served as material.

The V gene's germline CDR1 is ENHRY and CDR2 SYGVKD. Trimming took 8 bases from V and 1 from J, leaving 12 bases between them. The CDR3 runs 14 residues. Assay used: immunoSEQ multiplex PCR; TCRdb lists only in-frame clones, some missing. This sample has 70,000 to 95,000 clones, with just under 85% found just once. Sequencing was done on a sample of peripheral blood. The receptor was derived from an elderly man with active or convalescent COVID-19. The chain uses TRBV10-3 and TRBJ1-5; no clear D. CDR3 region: CAIGRELSNQPQHF. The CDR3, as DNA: TGTGCCATCGGAAGGGAGCTGAGCAATCAGCCCCAGCATTTT.